This T cell receptor beta chain was found in a study of PD-1 blockade in mismatch repair-deficient tumors. About the research overall: All were previously treated, progressing patients with eleven to twelve mismatch repair-deficient cancer types.

PCR or immunohistochemistry showed mismatch repair deficiency in every enrolled patient. TCRs were sequenced from a few patients responding to pembrolizumab. Study-wide results and caveats: Tumor-resident clones, often undetectable pretreatment in blood, expanded then contracted after pembrolizumab.

This clone was seen just once. Its cognate antigen is unknown. The CDR3 spans 17 residues. The germline CDR1 and CDR2 sequences are LGHNT and FRNRAP. The germline V and J ends were trimmed by 0 bases and 0 bases, with 12 bases remaining between them. TCRdb's table, derived via immunoSEQ multiplex PCR, lists solely in-frame clones and lacks some. Among around 52,000 clones listed, over 70% were seen once. V gene TRBV12-5 combines with J gene TRBJ2-1; D perhaps matches TRBD1 (5 bases). Sequencing used peripheral blood, obtained roughly 20 weeks after starting pembrolizumab. The sequence came from an adult with mismatch repair-deficient cancer. The CDR3 region is CASGLVLGRSSYNEQFF. CDR3 in DNA: TGTGCTAGTGGTTTGGTCTTGGGGCGCAGCTCCTACAATGAGCAGTTCTTC.